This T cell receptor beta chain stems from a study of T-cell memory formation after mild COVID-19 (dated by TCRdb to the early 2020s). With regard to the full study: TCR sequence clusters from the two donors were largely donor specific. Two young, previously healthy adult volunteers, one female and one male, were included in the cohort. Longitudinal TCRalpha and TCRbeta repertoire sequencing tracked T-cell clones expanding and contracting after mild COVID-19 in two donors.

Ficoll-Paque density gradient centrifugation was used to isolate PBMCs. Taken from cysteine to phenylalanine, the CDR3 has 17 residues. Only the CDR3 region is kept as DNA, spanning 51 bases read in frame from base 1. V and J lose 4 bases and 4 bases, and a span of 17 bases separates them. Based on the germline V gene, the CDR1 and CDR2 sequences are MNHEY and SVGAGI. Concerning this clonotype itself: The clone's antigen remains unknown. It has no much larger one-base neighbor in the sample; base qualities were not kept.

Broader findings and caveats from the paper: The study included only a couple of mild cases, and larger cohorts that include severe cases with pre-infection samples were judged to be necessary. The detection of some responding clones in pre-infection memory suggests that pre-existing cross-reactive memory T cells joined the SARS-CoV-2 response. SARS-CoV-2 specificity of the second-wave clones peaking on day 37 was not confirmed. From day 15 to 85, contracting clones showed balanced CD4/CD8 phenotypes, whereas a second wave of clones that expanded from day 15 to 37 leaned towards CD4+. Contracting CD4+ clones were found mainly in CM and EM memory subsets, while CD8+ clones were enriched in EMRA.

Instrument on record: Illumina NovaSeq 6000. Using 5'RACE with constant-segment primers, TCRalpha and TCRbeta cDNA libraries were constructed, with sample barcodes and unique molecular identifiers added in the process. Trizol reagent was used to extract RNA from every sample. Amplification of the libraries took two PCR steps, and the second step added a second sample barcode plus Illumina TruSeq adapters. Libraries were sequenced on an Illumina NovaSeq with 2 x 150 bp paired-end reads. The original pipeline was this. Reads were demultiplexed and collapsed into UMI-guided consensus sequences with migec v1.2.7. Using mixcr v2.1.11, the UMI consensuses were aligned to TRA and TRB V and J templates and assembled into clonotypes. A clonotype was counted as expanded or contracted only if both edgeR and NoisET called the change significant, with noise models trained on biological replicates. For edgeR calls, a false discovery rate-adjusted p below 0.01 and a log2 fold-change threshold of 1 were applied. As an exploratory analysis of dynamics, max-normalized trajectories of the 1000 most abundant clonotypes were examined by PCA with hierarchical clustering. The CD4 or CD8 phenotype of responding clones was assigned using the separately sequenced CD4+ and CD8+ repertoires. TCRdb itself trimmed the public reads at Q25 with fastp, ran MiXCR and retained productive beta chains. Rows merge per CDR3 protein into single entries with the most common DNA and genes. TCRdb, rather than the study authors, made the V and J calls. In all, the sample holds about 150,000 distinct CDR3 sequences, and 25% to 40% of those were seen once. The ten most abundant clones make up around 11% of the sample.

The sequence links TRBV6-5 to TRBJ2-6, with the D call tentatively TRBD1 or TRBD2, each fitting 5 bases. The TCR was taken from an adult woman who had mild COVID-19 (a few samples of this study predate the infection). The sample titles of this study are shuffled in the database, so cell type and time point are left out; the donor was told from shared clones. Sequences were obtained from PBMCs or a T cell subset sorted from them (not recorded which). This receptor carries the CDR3 CASSSWGPNAGANVLTF. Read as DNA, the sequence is TGTGCCAGCAGTTCGTGGGGACCGAACGCGGGGGCCAACGTCCTGACTTTC.